The clone carrying this TCR beta chain occurred once. The antigen remains undetermined. Donors counted as nominally healthy when sampled, yet unrecorded immune exposures were likely. This entry belongs to a study of cytomegalovirus exposure and HLA in healthy donors. Study-wide context: Genotyping showed roughly 77% of 300 to 450 donors falling in the Caucasian-associated ancestry cluster. Findings and limits, study-wide: In a later analysis, HLA-associated beta chains showed higher expansion and lower generation probabilities than comparable chains. HLA alleles were associated with 17,000 or so TCR beta sequences in a later analysis at 0.05 false discovery rate.

The primer mix had 60 Vbeta and 13 Jbeta primers. Method: immunoSEQ multiplex PCR; TCRdb's copy keeps in-frame clones and lacks some. The data hold some 200,000 clones, with approximately 70% observed a single time. The germline gives CDR1 MGHDK, CDR2 SYGVNS. There are 13 residues in the CDR3. V lost 0 bases and J 6 bases, leaving 6 bases between the germline ends. The chain uses TRBV25-1 and TRBJ1-5, with D unresolved. The receptor's source is a man aged 40-55 years in good health and CMV-seropositive. Sequenced sample: PBMCs. CDR3 nucleotides: TGTGCCAGCAGTGAATATGGGAGTCAGCCCCAGCATTTT. Its protein product is CASSEYGSQPQHF. Filled out from reference TRBV25-1 and TRBJ1-5, the complete variable domain reads EADIYQTPRYLVIGTGKKITLECSQTMGHDKMYWYQQDPGMELHLIHYSYGVNSTEKGDLSSESTVSRIRTEHFPLTLESARPSHTSQYLCASSEYGSQPQHFGDGTRLSIL.